This entry concerns a single T cell receptor beta chain. These data belong to a study of blood T cell repertoires in COVID-19. Study background: Researchers got acute and convalescent COVID-19 samples from the United States, Italy and Spain. T cells, B-cell-depleted T cells, or PBMCs supplied cDNA or gDNA.

Per the study methods: It was from reference gene primer amplification that nucleated cell counts were estimated. Profiled with immunoSEQ multiplex PCR; TCRdb holds only in-frame clones, not every one. V, J and clone size reflect that table, while D and trimming were determined from the DNA. The data show about 210,000 clones, roughly 78% seen once. Trimming stripped 0 bases from V and 5 bases from J, with 8 bases between. Germline loops: CDR1 LGHNA, CDR2 YSLEER. The CDR3 covers 14 residues. The specimen sequenced was peripheral blood. The TCR originated in a woman aged 40 to 50 with acute or convalescent COVID-19. The chain employs TRBV4-3 and TRBJ1-5; TRBD1 is a possible D gene (6 bases). DNA for the CDR3: TGCGCCAGCAGCCAAGAGGGGGCAGATCAGCCCCAGCATTTT. Its translation is CASSQEGADQPQHF.